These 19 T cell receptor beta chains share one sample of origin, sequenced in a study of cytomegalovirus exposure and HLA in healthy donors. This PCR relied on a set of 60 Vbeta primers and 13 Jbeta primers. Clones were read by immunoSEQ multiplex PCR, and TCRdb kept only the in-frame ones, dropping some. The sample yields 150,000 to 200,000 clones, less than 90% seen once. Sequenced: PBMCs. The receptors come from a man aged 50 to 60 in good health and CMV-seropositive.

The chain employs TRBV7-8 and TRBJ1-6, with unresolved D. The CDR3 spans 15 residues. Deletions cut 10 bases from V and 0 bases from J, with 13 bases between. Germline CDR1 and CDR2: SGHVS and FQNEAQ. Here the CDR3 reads CATRRESSYNSPLHF. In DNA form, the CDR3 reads TGTGCCACGAGGAGGGAGAGCTCCTATAATTCACCCCTCCACTTT.

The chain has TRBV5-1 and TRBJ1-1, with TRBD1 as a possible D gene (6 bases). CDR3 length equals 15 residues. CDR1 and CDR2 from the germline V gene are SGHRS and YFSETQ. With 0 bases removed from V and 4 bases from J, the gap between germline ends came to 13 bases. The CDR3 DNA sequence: TGCGCCAGCAGCTTGGGGACACAGGGAATCACTGAAGCTTTCTTT. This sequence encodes CASSLGTQGITEAFF.

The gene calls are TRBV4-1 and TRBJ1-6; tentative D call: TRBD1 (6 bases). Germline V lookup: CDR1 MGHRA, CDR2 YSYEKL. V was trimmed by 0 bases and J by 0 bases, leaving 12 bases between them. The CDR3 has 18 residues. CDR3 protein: CASSQDIQGGSYNSPLHF. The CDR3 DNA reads TGCGCCAGCAGCCAAGATATACAGGGCGGCTCCTATAATTCACCCCTCCACTTT.

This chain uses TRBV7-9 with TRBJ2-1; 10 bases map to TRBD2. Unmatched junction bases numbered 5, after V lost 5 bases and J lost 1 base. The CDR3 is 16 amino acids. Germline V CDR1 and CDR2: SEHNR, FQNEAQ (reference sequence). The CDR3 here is CASSKAGGRSYNEQFF. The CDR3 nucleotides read TGTGCCAGCAGCAAAGCGGGGGGGCGTTCCTACAATGAGCAGTTCTTC.

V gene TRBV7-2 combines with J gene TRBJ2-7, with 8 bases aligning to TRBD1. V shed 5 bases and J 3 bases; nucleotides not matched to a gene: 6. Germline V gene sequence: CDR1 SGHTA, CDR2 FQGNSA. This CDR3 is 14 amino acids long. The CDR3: CASSADRGIYEQYF. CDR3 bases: TGTGCCAGCAGCGCCGACAGGGGAATCTACGAGCAGTACTTC.

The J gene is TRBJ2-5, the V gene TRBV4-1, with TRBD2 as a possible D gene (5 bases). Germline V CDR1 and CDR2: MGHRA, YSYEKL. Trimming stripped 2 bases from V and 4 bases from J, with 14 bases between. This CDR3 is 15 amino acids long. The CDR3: CASSQTPAGRETQYF. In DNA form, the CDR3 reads TGCGCCAGCAGCCAAACCCCGGCGGGTAGAGAGACCCAGTACTTC.

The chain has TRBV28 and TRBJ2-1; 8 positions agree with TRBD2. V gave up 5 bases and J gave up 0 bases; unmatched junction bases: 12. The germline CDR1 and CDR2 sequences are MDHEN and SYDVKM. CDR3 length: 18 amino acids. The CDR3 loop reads CASSLTPPGTSSYNEQFF. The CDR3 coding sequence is TGTGCCAGCAGTCTCACCCCTCCCGGGACTAGCTCCTACAATGAGCAGTTCTTC.

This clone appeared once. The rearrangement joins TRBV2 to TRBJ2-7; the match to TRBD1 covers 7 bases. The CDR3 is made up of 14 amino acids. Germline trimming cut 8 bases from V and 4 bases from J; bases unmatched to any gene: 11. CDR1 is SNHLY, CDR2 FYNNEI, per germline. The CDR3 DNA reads TGTGCCAGCTTCCCCTACAGGGGTTATTACGAGCAGTACTTC. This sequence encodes CASFPYRGYYEQYF.

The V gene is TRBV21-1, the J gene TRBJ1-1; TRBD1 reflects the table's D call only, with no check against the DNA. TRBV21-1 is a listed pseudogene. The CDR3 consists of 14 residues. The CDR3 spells CASSPGQVNTEAFF. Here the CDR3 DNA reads TGTGCCAGCAGTCCGGGACAGGTGAACACTGAAGCTTTCTTT.

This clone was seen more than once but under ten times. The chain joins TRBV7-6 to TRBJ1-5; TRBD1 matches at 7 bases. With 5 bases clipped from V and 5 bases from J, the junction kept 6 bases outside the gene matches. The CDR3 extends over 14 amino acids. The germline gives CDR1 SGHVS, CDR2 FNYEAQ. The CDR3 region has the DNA TGTGCCAGCAGCGCGGGACAGACCCATCAGCCCCAGCATTTT. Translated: CASSAGQTHQPQHF.

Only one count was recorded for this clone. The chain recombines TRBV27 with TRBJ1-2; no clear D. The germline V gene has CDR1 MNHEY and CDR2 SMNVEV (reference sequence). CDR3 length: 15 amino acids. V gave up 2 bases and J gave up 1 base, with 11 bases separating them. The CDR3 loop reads CASSLGALSNYGYTF. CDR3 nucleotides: TGTGCCAGCAGTTTAGGAGCGCTCAGTAACTATGGCTACACCTTC.

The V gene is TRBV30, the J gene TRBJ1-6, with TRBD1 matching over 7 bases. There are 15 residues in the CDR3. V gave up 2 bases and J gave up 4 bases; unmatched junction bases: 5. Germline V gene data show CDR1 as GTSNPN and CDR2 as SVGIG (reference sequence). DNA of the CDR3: TGTGCCTGGAGTCCGACAGGGAGTTATAATTCACCCCTCCACTTT. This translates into CAWSPTGSYNSPLHF.

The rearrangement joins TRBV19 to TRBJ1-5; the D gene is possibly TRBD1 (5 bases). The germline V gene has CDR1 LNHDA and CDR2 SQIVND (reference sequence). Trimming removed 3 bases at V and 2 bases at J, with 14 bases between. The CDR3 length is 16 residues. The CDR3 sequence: CASSMRSGNRNQPQHF. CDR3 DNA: TGTGCCAGTAGTATGCGGTCAGGGAATCGCAATCAGCCCCAGCATTTT.

The CDR3 nucleotides are TGTGCCACCTCGTTGGGGCACTTCGGCTACACCTTC. Translated, it gives CATSLGHFGYTF. V usage is TRBV28 and J usage is TRBJ1-2; possible D gene TRBD1, 5 bases. The CDR3 loop spans 12 amino acids. Germline-derived CDR1 and CDR2 are MDHEN and SYDVKM. The germline V and J ends were trimmed by 10 bases and 8 bases, with 17 bases remaining between them.

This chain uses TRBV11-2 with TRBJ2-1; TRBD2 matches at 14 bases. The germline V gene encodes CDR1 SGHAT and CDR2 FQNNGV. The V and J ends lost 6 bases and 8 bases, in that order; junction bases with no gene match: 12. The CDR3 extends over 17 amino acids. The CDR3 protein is CASSNPGTSGSADEQFF. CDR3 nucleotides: TGTGCCAGCAGTAATCCCGGGACTAGCGGGAGCGCCGATGAGCAGTTCTTC.

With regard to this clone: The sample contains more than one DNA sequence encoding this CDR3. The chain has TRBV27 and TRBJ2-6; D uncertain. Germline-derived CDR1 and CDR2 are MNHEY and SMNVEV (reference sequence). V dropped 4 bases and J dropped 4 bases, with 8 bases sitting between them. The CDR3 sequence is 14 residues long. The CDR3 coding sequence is TGTGCCAGCAGTTCCCTGTCGGGGGCCAACGTCCTGACTTTC. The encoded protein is CASSSLSGANVLTF.

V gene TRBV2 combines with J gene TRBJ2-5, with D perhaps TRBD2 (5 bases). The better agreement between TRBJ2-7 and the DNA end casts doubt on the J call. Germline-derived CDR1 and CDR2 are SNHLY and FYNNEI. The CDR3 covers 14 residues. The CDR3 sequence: CASITAVYSYEQYF. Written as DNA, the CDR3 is TGTGCCAGCATTACAGCGGTTTATTCCTACGAGCAGTACTTC.

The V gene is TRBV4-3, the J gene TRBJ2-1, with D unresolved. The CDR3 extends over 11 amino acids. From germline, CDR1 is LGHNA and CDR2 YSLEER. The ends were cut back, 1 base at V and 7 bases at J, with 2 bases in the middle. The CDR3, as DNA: TGCGCCAGCAGCCAAGCTAATGAGCAGTTCTTC. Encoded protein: CASSQANEQFF.

The CDR3 protein is CASSLSGSPGEQYF. DNA for the CDR3: TGTGCCAGCAGTTTATCCGGAAGCCCGGGTGAGCAGTACTTC. J is TRBJ2-7 and V is TRBV28; D ambiguous. Trimming took off 1 base at V and 7 bases at J, with 14 bases between the two ends. This CDR3 comprises 14 residues. CDR1 and CDR2 from the germline V gene are MDHEN and SYDVKM. The full variable domain, rest sourced from reference TRBV28 and TRBJ2-7, is DVKVTQSSRYLVKRTGEKVFLECVQDMDHENMFWYRQDPGLGLRLIYFSYDVKMKEKGDIPEGYSVSREKKERFSLILESASTNQTSMYLCASSLSGSPGEQYFGPGTRLTVT.